The 20 T cell receptor beta chains in this list originate from one sample, sequenced in a study of identical twins (dated by TCRdb to about 2016). Receptor libraries were prepared by 5' RACE. Data came from an Illumina HiSeq 2000. TCRdb itself trimmed the public reads at Q25 with fastp, ran MiXCR and retained productive beta chains. Rows merge per CDR3 protein into single entries with the most common DNA and genes. The sample data list roughly 150,000 distinct CDR3 sequences, and roughly 3.5% of these were observed just once. The ten biggest clones cover around 8.1% of the sample. The specimen sequenced was memory T cells sorted from blood. The cell subset or site label for this specimen denotes: CD45RO+ enriched T cells. These receptor sequences come from a man aged 18 to 30 in good health.

The chain links TRBV2 to TRBJ2-2; D could derive from TRBD1 or TRBD2 (5 bases each). The CDR3 length is 15 residues. Germline-derived CDR1 and CDR2 are SNHLY and FYNNEI. Deletions cut 6 bases from V and 0 bases from J, with 11 bases between. The CDR3 DNA is TGTGCCAGCAGGTTGGGACCCGCGAACACCGGGGAGCTGTTTTTT. This translates into CASRLGPANTGELFF.

This clonotype was seen many times. The chain carries TRBV6-1 and TRBJ1-4; 10 nucleotides align to TRBD1. The CDR3 sequence is 15 residues long. Trimming at V came to 6 bases and at J to 7 bases, leaving 8 bases not matched to a gene. Germline assignment: CDR1 MNHNS and CDR2 SASEGT. The CDR3 is CASRDLDRGSEKLFF. The CDR3 region has the DNA TGTGCCAGCAGGGACTTGGACAGGGGGTCTGAAAAACTGTTTTTT.

The rearrangement uses TRBV5-5 and TRBJ2-2, with D uncertain. The CDR3 spans 14 residues. Trimming stripped 0 bases from V and 5 bases from J, with 8 bases between. Germline loops: CDR1 SGHKS, CDR2 YYEKEE (reference sequence). CDR3 in amino acids: CASSLAARTGELFF. DNA for the CDR3: TGTGCCAGCAGCTTGGCAGCGCGGACCGGGGAGCTGTTTTTT.

This clonotype has a count of ten or more. V gene TRBV14 combines with J gene TRBJ2-7; the D gene could be TRBD1 or TRBD2 (5 bases each). This CDR3 is built from 15 residues. The germline V and J ends were trimmed by 5 bases and 3 bases, with 17 bases remaining between them. Germline V gives CDR1 SGHDN, CDR2 FVKESK. The CDR3 loop is CASSWGPLQYYEQYV. The CDR3, as DNA: TGTGCCAGCAGCTGGGGACCCCTACAGTACTACGAGCAGTACGTC.

This clonotype has a count of ten or more. The chain joins TRBV6-4 to TRBJ2-1; TRBD2 matches at 8 bases. With V trimmed by 0 bases and J by 3 bases, 1 base remained unmatched. CDR3 length equals 15 residues. CDR1 and CDR2 from the germline V gene are MRHNA and SNTAGT. CDR3 sequence (DNA): TGTGCCAGCAGTGACTCGGGGACTAGCTACAATGAGCAGTTCTTC. Its protein product is CASSDSGTSYNEQFF.

This clonotype was counted at least ten times. This chain uses TRBV3-1 with TRBJ2-7; tentatively, D is TRBD1 or TRBD2 (6 bases each). The CDR3 loop spans 11 amino acids. The V gene lost 8 bases and the J gene lost 5 bases, with 10 bases spanning the gap. Germline loops: CDR1 LGHDT, CDR2 YNNKEL (reference sequence). The CDR3 is CASRGTHEQYF. The CDR3 coding sequence is TGTGCCAGCCGGGGGACACACGAGCAGTACTTC.

As concerns this clonotype: A single base separates this from a much larger clone, so it may be a read error. The rearrangement links TRBV3-1 to TRBJ2-3; D possibly corresponds to TRBD2 (5 bases). The CDR3 length is 15 residues. The germline CDR1 and CDR2 sequences are LGHDT and YNNKEL (reference sequence). The CDR3 DNA follows: TGTGCCAGCAGTCCCCGGATAGCTAGCACAGATGCGCAGTATTTT. Its protein is CASSPRIASTDAQYF.

V is TRBV30 and J is TRBJ1-4; no clear D. Germline CDR1 reads GTSNPN; CDR2 reads SVGIG (reference sequence). Trimming stripped 0 bases from V and 4 bases from J, with 6 bases between. This CDR3 comprises 13 residues. The DNA for the CDR3 is TGTGCCTGGAGTGTAGTTATTAATGAAAAACTGTTTTTT. Protein sequence: CAWSVVINEKLFF.

The table lists this clonotype with many counts. The genes are TRBV12-3 or TRBV12-4 and TRBJ1-1; 7 bases map to TRBD1. The CDR3 has 13 residues. V dropped 8 bases and J dropped 1; count of bases not matched to a gene: 4. CDR3 residues: CASRGQKNTEAFF. The CDR3 nucleotides read TGTGCCAGCCGGGGACAGAAGAACACTGAAGCTTTCTTT.

The chain couples TRBV25-1 to TRBJ1-4, with 7 bases that match TRBD1. The junction had 0 bases not matched to a gene; V was cut back by 4 bases and J by 10 bases. This CDR3 is 11 amino acids long. Germline V gives CDR1 MGHDK, CDR2 SYGVNS. CDR3 sequence: CASSGTGKLFF. The CDR3 DNA reads TGTGCCAGCAGTGGGACAGGAAAACTGTTTTTT.

Comment on this clonotype: A read error may explain this, as a much larger clone is one base away. The conserved final phenylalanine or tryptophan is absent from the CDR3, which likely points to a read error. The chain recombines TRBV12-3 or TRBV12-4 with TRBJ1-6; no definite D call. This CDR3 comprises 14 residues. Trimming removed 6 bases from V and 0 bases from J, with 6 bases in between. The CDR3 nucleotides are TGTGCCAGCAGCCTTTACTCCTATAATTCACCCCTCCACTGT. This encodes CASSLYSYNSPLHC.

The V gene is TRBV20-1, the J gene TRBJ1-4; D gene uncertain. CDR1 DFQATT and CDR2 SNEGSKA come from the germline V gene (reference sequence). The CDR3 is 13 amino acids. Trimming stripped 4 bases from V and 0 bases from J, with 6 bases between. The CDR3 is CSAKRTTNEKLFF. The CDR3 DNA follows: TGCAGTGCTAAGAGAACAACTAATGAAAAACTGTTTTTT.

This clonotype was detected many times. This chain joins TRBV9 and TRBJ2-3; 9 positions match TRBD2. CDR1 and CDR2 (germline): SGDLS, YYNGEE. The CDR3 is 16 residues long. J lost 3 bases, V lost 6 bases, and 11 bases had no gene match. The CDR3 protein is CASTTGPGLATDTQYF. In DNA, the CDR3 is TGTGCCAGCACAACCGGACCGGGACTAGCAACAGATACGCAGTATTTT.

This clonotype showed up many times. The V call is TRBV27, the J call TRBJ1-1; the D is unclear. Germline V CDR1 and CDR2: MNHEY, SMNVEV (reference sequence). The V and J ends lost 0 bases and 5 bases respectively, with 16 bases between them. The CDR3 consists of 16 residues. DNA of the CDR3: TGTGCCAGCAGTTTATCCTCCACGGTTCGTGAGACTGAAGCTTTCTTT. It yields the protein CASSLSSTVRETEAFF.

The table lists this clonotype with a few counts. The chain carries TRBV3-1 and TRBJ2-3, with 10 bases identical to TRBD2. V was pared by 6 bases and J by 1 base, with 4 bases of the junction left unmatched. CDR1 and CDR2 from the germline V gene are LGHDT and YNNKEL (reference sequence). CDR3 length equals 15 residues. CDR3 amino acids: CASSQREGRTDTQYF. CDR3 DNA: TGTGCCAGCAGTCAGCGGGAGGGACGCACAGATACGCAGTATTTT.

Ten or more counts support this clonotype. The V call is TRBV10-3, the J call TRBJ1-1, with D tentatively TRBD1 (6 bases). The CDR3 is made up of 15 amino acids. Per the germline V gene, CDR1 is ENHRY and CDR2 is SYGVKD. V lost 3 bases and J 0 bases, leaving 11 bases between the germline ends. CDR3 sequence reads: CAISEGGPMNTEAFF. CDR3 bases: TGTGCCATCAGTGAAGGGGGACCTATGAACACTGAAGCTTTCTTT.

There are many counts of this clonotype. V gene TRBV30 combines with J gene TRBJ2-5; D might be TRBD1 or TRBD2, each matching 5 bases. The CDR3 is made up of 13 amino acids. Between the trimmed V and J ends, which lost 3 bases and 10 bases, there was a span of 18 bases. Germline CDR1 and CDR2: GTSNPN and SVGIG (reference sequence). The CDR3 protein is CAWRDWGRVGQYF. The DNA of the CDR3 is TGTGCCTGGAGGGACTGGGGCAGGGTGGGCCAGTACTTC. The complete variable domain, with remaining parts taken from reference TRBV30 and TRBJ2-5, reads SQTIHQWPATLVQPVGSPLSLECTVEGTSNPNLYWYRQAAGRGLQLLFYSVGIGQISSEVPQNLSASRPQDRQFILSSKKLLLSDSGFYLCAWRDWGRVGQYFGPGTRLLVL.

The V call is TRBV20-1, the J call TRBJ2-1; possibly TRBD1 for D (7 bases). This CDR3 has 17 residues. V lost 3 bases and J 5 bases, leaving 23 bases between the germline ends. Per the germline V gene, CDR1 is DFQATT and CDR2 is SNEGSKA (reference sequence). The CDR3 loop reads CSARSDRTTDKNNEQFF. CDR3 nucleotide sequence: TGCAGTGCTAGGTCGGACAGGACTACCGATAAAAACAATGAGCAGTTCTTC.

The chain has TRBV9 and TRBJ2-5; TRBD1 aligns across 11 bases. The CDR3 extends over 15 amino acids. V shed 3 bases and J 5 bases; nucleotides not matched to a gene: 6. Germline V gives CDR1 SGDLS, CDR2 YYNGEE. CDR3 in amino acids: CASSDGQGARETQYF. CDR3 DNA sequence: TGTGCCAGCAGCGACGGACAGGGGGCCCGGGAGACCCAGTACTTC. Combining the CDR3 with reference TRBV9 and TRBJ2-5 gives the whole variable domain DSGVTQTPKHLITATGQRVTLRCSPRSGDLSVYWYQQSLDQGLQFLIQYYNGEERAKGNILERFSAQQFPDLHSELNLSSLELGDSALYFCASSDGQGARETQYFGPGTRLLVL.

The table lists this clonotype with many counts. The rearrangement uses TRBV12-3 or TRBV12-4 and TRBJ1-5; 9 positions match TRBD1. The CDR3 has 13 residues. Unmatched junction bases numbered 3, after V lost 6 bases and J lost 6 bases. The CDR3 DNA reads TGTGCCAGCAGGGGACAGGGTACTCAGCCCCAGCATTTT. This translates into CASRGQGTQPQHF.